This T cell receptor (beta chain) was obtained from a study of Tregs in tolerant kidney transplant recipients. Study-wide context: Recipients received nonmyeloablative bone marrow transplants from related graft donors, with transient mixed chimerism. Study-level points and caveats: Biological reproducibility was not directly addressed in this study.

As regards this clone: Its target is not known. The CDR3 is cut off 3 residues early in the read; its end comes from the germline J gene.

The protocol was immunoSEQ multiplex PCR, while the TCRdb copy is restricted to in-frame clones and leaves out a portion. The repertoire shows more than 45,000 clones; the top ten hold about 0.85%. The junction had 6 bases not matched to a gene; V was cut back by 6 bases and J by 0 bases. CDR1 is DFQATT, CDR2 SNEGSKA, per germline (reference sequence). The CDR3 consists of 14 residues. This chain connects TRBV20-1 to TRBJ2-7, with 9 bases fitting TRBD1. This sample comprised CD4+ T cells from blood, obtained before the transplant. The TCR comes from a human donor who received a combined kidney and bone marrow transplant. The CDR3 DNA, read in part, is TGCAGTGCCGGGACGGGACAGGGCTCCTACGAG. It encodes CSAGTGQGSYE. The whole CDR3 sequence is CSAGTGQGSYEQYF.